Presented here are 9 T cell receptor beta chains from one specimen sequenced in a study of blood T cell repertoires in COVID-19. Assay used: immunoSEQ multiplex PCR; TCRdb lists only in-frame clones, some missing. The sample has 270,000 or so clones; around 89% are singletons. Sequenced material: peripheral blood. These receptors were obtained from a woman in her sixties or seventies with COVID-19, enrolled during active disease.

CDR3 amino acids: CASSLVGAGANVLTF. Written as DNA, the CDR3 is TGTGCCAGCAGCTTGGTAGGGGCGGGGGCCAACGTCCTGACTTTC. The V gene is TRBV13, the J gene TRBJ2-6; the D gene is possibly TRBD1 (5 bases). The CDR3 runs to 15 residues. Between the trimmed V and J ends, which lost 3 bases and 4 bases, there was a span of 10 bases. Germline V lookup: CDR1 PRHDT, CDR2 FYEKMQ (reference sequence).

The chain employs TRBV10-3 and TRBJ2-3; 8 nucleotides line up with TRBD1. Per germline, CDR1 ENHRY and CDR2 SYGVKD. This CDR3 is 15 amino acids long. Trimming took 5 bases from V and 0 from J; bases not matched to a gene: 4. The CDR3 region has the DNA TGTGCCATCAGTATGGACAGGGATAGCACAGATACGCAGTATTTT. It specifies CAISMDRDSTDTQYF.

This chain joins TRBV5-1 and TRBJ2-2; 8 bases align to TRBD1. Germline CDR1 is SGHRS and CDR2 is YFSETQ. The CDR3 is 18 residues long. Losses at the gene ends were 0 bases for V and 2 bases for J; bases not matched to a gene: 9. The CDR3 region has the DNA TGCGCCAGCAGCTTGGCCTATGACAGGGGCTATAACACCGGGGAGCTGTTTTTT. This gives the protein CASSLAYDRGYNTGELFF.

The chain links TRBV11-3 to TRBJ1-1; TRBD1 is a possible D gene (5 bases). The germline V gene encodes CDR1 SGHNT and CDR2 YENEEA. This CDR3 spans 14 amino acids. Trimming removed 5 bases at V and 0 bases at J, with 10 bases between. In nucleotides, the CDR3 is TGTGCCAGCAGCCCCTCAGGGTTGAACACTGAAGCTTTCTTT. This translates into CASSPSGLNTEAFF.

The chain links TRBV6-1 to TRBJ1-6; 7 nucleotides match TRBD1. V was clipped by 2 bases and J by 0 bases; unmatched bases: 22. CDR3 length: 23 amino acids. The germline CDR1 and CDR2 sequences are MNHNS and SASEGT. CDR3 DNA: TGTGCCAGCAGTGAAAGCCTACGAGACAGGGTGTATCTTCCGAGCTCCTATAATTCACCCCTCCACTTT. Translating gives CASSESLRDRVYLPSSYNSPLHF.

The CDR3, as DNA: TGTGCCAGCAGCTTGGGTCAGGTTACCTCCTATGGCTACACCTTC. It yields the protein CASSLGQVTSYGYTF. The chain is built from TRBV5-4 and TRBJ1-2; no definite D call. This CDR3 is built from 15 residues. V lost 0 bases, J lost 4 bases, and 13 bases lay in between. Germline V gene lookup returns CDR1 SGHNT and CDR2 YYREEE (reference sequence).

The chain carries TRBV4-2 and TRBJ1-2; possibly TRBD1 for D (5 bases). Germline assignment: CDR1 LGHNA and CDR2 YNFKEQ. Trimming stripped 0 bases from V and 4 bases from J, with 15 bases between. CDR3 length: 16 residues. The CDR3 sequence is CASSQDPGQAPYGYTF. In DNA form, the CDR3 reads TGTGCCAGCAGCCAAGATCCCGGACAAGCACCCTATGGCTACACCTTC.

This chain connects TRBV4-3 to TRBJ2-2; TRBD1 matches 7 bases. After removal of 4 bases from V and 2 bases from J, the junction contained 4 bases not matched to a gene. Germline V gene lookup returns CDR1 LGHNA and CDR2 YSLEER. This CDR3 region has 15 residues. The CDR3 protein is CASSRGQANTGELFF. For the CDR3, the DNA is TGCGCCAGCAGCCGCGGACAGGCCAACACCGGGGAGCTGTTTTTT.

This rearrangement joins TRBV7-9 to TRBJ1-4; a weak D match, TRBD1 (6 bases). The germline V gene encodes CDR1 SEHNR and CDR2 FQNEAQ (reference sequence). CDR3 length: 16 residues. The ends were cut back, 5 bases at V and 0 bases at J, with 13 bases in the middle. The CDR3 DNA sequence: TGTGCCAGCAGCACAGGGACCTTGGCAACTAATGAAAAACTGTTTTTT. Translation gives CASSTGTLATNEKLFF.